This T cell receptor beta chain was found in a study of shared clonotypes between healthy human individuals. The CDR3 runs 16 residues. The V and J ends lost 5 bases and 6 bases respectively, with 20 bases between them. In germline, CDR1 is SGHTA, CDR2 FQGTGA. Original processing notes: Junction-only sequences without quality scores were provided by ImmunoSEQ, so filtering was different. This table comes from immunoSEQ multiplex PCR, and its TCRdb copy is limited to in-frame clones, with some not included. The D gene and trimming were derived from the DNA, and the V and J assignments and clone size from that table. The sample has about 1.5 million clones; 95% to 99% are singletons. CD4+ cells yielded CD45RA+ naive and CD45RA-negative memory subsets.

Sample: naive CD4+ T cells sorted from blood. The subset was: CD45RA+ positively selected. The gene calls are TRBV7-3 and TRBJ2-1, with D uncertain. This TCR was sampled from a man aged 25-45 years in good health. Here the CDR3 DNA reads TGTGCCAGCAGCGAAACCGCGGCGGCCTCTCTCAATGAGCAGTTCTTC. Translating gives CASSETAAASLNEQFF.